The T cell receptor (beta chain) under discussion was sequenced for a study of blood T cell repertoires in COVID-19 (dated by TCRdb to 2019 to 2021). About the full investigation: The collaborator samples originated in the United States, Italy and Spain and spanned the acute and convalescent phases of COVID-19. The material from the prospective study consisted of cDNA or gDNA derived from T cells, B-cell-depleted T cells, or PBMCs. Subjects who had been exposed to COVID-19, were actively infected with it, or had recovered from it provided the deeply sampled blood TCRbeta repertoires that made up the dataset. The repertoires were made available in a free public database intended to serve as a resource for research on the immune response to SARS-CoV-2. The samples were drawn from the first 160 participants of the ongoing ImmuneRACE study and from 950 to 1,500 subjects provided by 6 global collaborators. A de-identified subject ID, COVID-19 status, age in years and sex were almost always included in the sample metadata. Where available, HLA class I and class II types were obtained from metadata supplied by the sample provider rather than from assay-based typing. Beyond this particular receptor, the publication reports: How much clinical and demographic metadata was included differed by source and by participant, and the metadata was provided uncurated.

On this clone itself: Its specific antigen is unknown. No per-base quality is available; no much larger clone lies one base away.

Each collaborating institution followed its own protocols to collect whole blood in K2EDTA tubes. For TCRbeta analysis, collaborator samples were shipped as frozen whole blood, as isolated PBMCs, or as DNA extracted from either sample type. V is clipped by 0 bases and J by 7 bases, and the sequence between their germline boundaries is 10 bases long. From a lookup of the germline V gene, CDR1 and CDR2 are SGHNT and YENEEA. The CDR3 numbers 13 residues from cysteine through phenylalanine. The only DNA kept is the CDR3, 39 bases in frame from the first base. The immunoSEQ Assay, a bias-controlled multiplex PCR, was used to amplify TCRbeta CDR3 regions from genomic DNA. Per the authors' processing: Nucleated cell counts per sample were estimated from amplification of reference gene primers within the assay. To quantify the absolute abundance of each unique TCRbeta CDR3 rearrangement, sequence reads were collapsed and filtered. Productive Simpson clonality was computed per sample as the square root of Simpson's diversity index over productive rearrangements. In TCRdb, the immuneACCESS table is reduced to in-frame sequences with V and J assigned. These tables do not hold every clone; where another copy was compared, an unresolved V gene accounts for under half, and the others remain unexplained. Clone size and the V and J calls come from that table; the DNA yielded D and trimming. The sample table shows roughly 80,000 clones, and around four fifths are seen once. The ten largest account for about 18% of the sample.

The receptor's source is a woman aged 55-70 years with acute or convalescent COVID-19. The V gene is TRBV11-3 and the J gene is TRBJ2-7; TRBD2 is possibly the D segment (5 matching bases). The sequenced material came from peripheral blood. The nucleotide sequence is given as TGTGCCAGCAGCTTAGATCCCCGACTAGAGCAGTACTTC. It encodes CASSLDPRLEQYF.